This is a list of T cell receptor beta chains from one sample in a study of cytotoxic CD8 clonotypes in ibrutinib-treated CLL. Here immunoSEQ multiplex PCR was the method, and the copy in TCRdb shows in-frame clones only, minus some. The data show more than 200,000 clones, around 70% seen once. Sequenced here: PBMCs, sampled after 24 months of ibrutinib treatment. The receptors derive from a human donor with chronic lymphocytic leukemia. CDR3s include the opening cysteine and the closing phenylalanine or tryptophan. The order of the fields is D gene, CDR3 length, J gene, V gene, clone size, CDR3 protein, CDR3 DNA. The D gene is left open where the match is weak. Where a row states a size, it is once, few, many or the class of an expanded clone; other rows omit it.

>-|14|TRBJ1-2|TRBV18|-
CASSPDRVHYGYTF
TGTGCCAGCTCACCAGATCGGGTGCACTATGGCTACACCTTC
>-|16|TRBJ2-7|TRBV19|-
CASSMERQGVPKEQYF
TGTGCCAGTAGTATGGAGCGGCAGGGCGTACCTAAAGAGCAGTACTTC
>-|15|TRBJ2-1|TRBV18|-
CASSPLDSSYNEQFF
TGTGCCAGCTCACCCCTAGATAGCTCCTACAATGAGCAGTTCTTC
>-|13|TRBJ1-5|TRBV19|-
CASSIFRDQPQHF
TGTGCCAGTAGTATTTTTAGGGATCAGCCCCAGCATTTT
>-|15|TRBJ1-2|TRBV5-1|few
CASSTDSLLNYGYTF
TGCGCCAGCAGCACCGACAGCCTCCTTAACTATGGCTACACCTTC
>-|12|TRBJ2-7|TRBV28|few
CASRSQGDEQYF
TGTGCCAGCAGGTCTCAGGGAGACGAGCAGTACTTC
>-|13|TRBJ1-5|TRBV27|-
CASATGSGQPQHF
TGTGCCAGCGCTACAGGGTCCGGTCAGCCCCAGCATTTT
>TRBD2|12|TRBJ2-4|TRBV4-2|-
CASSLAGGIQYF
TGTGCCAGCAGCCTAGCGGGAGGGATTCAGTACTTC
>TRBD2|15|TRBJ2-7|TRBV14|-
CASSPPGTSYYEQYF
TGTGCCAGCAGCCCTCCCGGGACTAGTTACTACGAGCAGTACTTC
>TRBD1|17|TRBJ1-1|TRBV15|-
CATSRDYPGGADTEAFF
TGTGCCACCAGCAGAGATTATCCAGGGGGCGCGGACACTGAAGCTTTCTTT
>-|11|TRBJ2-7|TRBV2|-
CASSELYEQYF
TGTGCCAGCAGTGAGCTCTACGAGCAGTACTTC
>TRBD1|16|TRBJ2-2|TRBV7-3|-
CASSPAGQGSTGELFF
TGTGCCAGCAGCCCCGCGGGACAGGGGTCAACCGGGGAGCTGTTTTTT
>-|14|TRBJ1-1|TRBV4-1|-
CASSPARMNTEAFF
TGCGCCAGCAGCCCCGCAAGAATGAACACTGAAGCTTTCTTT
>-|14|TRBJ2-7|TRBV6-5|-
CASSPDGHRYEQYF
TGTGCCAGCAGTCCCGACGGACATCGCTACGAGCAGTACTTC
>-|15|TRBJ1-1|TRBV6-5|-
CASSYGGEVGTEAFF
TGTGCCAGCAGTTACGGGGGAGAGGTGGGAACTGAAGCTTTCTTT
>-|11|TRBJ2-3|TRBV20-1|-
CSASPGDTQYF
TGCAGTGCCAGCCCTGGGGATACGCAGTATTTT
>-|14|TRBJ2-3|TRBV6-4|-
CASSDLGTTDTQYF
TGTGCCAGCAGTGACTTGGGGACCACAGATACGCAGTATTTT
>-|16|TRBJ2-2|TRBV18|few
CASSPLAGEATGELFF
TGTGCCAGCTCACCACTGGCAGGGGAGGCCACCGGGGAGCTGTTTTTT
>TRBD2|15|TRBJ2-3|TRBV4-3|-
CASSPSSGSGDTQYF
TGCGCCAGCAGCCCCTCGAGCGGGAGTGGGGATACGCAGTATTTT
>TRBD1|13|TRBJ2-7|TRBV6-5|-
CASGDRGSYEQYF
TGTGCCAGCGGGGACAGGGGGTCCTACGAGCAGTACTTC
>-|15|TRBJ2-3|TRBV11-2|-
CASSLGRTAPDTQYF
TGTGCCAGCAGCTTAGGGAGGACAGCACCAGATACGCAGTATTTT
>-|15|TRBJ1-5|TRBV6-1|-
CASLPVRYQGQPQHF
TGTGCCAGTCTACCAGTCCGGTATCAGGGACAGCCCCAGCATTTT
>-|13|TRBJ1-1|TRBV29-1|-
CSAFGGLDTEAFF
TGCAGCGCATTTGGGGGGCTTGACACTGAAGCTTTCTTT
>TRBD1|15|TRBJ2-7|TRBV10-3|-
CAISPGTGVRSEQYF
TGTGCCATCAGTCCCGGGACAGGGGTTCGTAGCGAGCAGTACTTC
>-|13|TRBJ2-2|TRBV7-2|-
CASSLHEIGELFF
TGTGCCAGCAGCTTACATGAAATCGGGGAGCTGTTTTTT
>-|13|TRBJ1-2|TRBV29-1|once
CSVDSTGSHGYTF
TGCAGCGTTGATTCCACAGGGTCCCATGGCTACACCTTC
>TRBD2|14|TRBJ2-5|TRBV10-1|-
CAPIGGRTQETQYF
TGCGCCCCCATAGGCGGGAGGACCCAAGAGACCCAGTACTTC
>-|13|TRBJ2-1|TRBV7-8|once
CASSLVGAVEQFF
TGTGCCAGCAGCTTAGTCGGGGCAGTAGAGCAGTTCTTC
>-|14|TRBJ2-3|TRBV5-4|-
CATHAQVGTDTQYF
TGTGCCACCCACGCCCAGGTCGGCACAGATACGCAGTATTTT
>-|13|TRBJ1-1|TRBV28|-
CASSFRVSTEAFF
TGTGCCAGCAGTTTCCGCGTGAGCACTGAAGCTTTCTTT
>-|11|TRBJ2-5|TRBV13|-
CASSHKETQYF
TGTGCCAGCAGCCACAAAGAGACCCAGTACTTC
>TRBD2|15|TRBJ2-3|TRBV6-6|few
CASWMASGSTDTQYF
TGTGCCAGCTGGATGGCTAGCGGGAGTACAGATACGCAGTATTTT
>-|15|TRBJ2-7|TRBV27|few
CASRKGWGAGDEQYF
TGTGCCAGCAGGAAAGGTTGGGGGGCAGGTGACGAGCAGTACTTC
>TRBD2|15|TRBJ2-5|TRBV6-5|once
CASRPGLTTQETQYF
TGTGCCAGCAGACCGGGACTAACGACCCAAGAGACCCAGTACTTC
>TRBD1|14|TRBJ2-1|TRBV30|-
CAWSGDRGYNEQFF
TGTGCCTGGAGTGGGGACAGGGGATATAATGAGCAGTTCTTC
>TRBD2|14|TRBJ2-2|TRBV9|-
CASSLLAVHGELFF
TGTGCCAGCAGCCTCCTAGCGGTCCACGGGGAGCTGTTTTTT
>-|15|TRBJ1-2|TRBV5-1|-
CASSLAELGSQVLTF
TGCGCCAGCAGCTTGGCCGAGTTGGGATCCCAAGTTTTGACCTTC
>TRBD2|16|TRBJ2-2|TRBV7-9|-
CASSPRLAGGTGELFF
TGTGCCAGCAGCCCCCGACTAGCGGGTGGGACCGGGGAGCTGTTTTTT
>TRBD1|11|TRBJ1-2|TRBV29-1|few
CSVRQGGGYTF
TGCAGCGTTCGGCAGGGGGGAGGCTACACCTTC
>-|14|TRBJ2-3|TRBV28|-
CASSFQRSPDTQYF
TGTGCCAGCAGTTTCCAGCGGAGCCCAGATACGCAGTATTTT
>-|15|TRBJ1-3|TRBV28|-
CASSFGGDSGNTIYF
TGTGCCAGCAGTTTCGGTGGGGACTCTGGAAACACCATATATTTT
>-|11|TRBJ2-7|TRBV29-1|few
CSASQGNEQYF
TGCAGCGCCTCACAGGGAAACGAGCAGTACTTC
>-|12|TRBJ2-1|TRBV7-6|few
CASSSTGNEQFF
TGTGCCAGCAGCTCGACGGGAAATGAGCAGTTCTTC
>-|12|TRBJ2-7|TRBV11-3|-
CASSSGPYEQYF
TGTGCCAGCAGCTCGGGGCCCTACGAGCAGTACTTC
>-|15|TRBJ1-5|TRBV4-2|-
CASSQVHIDNQPQHF
TGTGCCAGCAGCCAAGTGCATATCGACAATCAGCCCCAGCATTTT
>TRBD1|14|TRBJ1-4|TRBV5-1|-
CASSPGTEGEKLFF
TGCGCCAGCAGTCCCGGGACAGAGGGTGAAAAACTGTTTTTT
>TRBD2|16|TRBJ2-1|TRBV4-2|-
CASSQEGGSSYNEQFF
TGTGCCAGCAGCCAAGAAGGCGGGAGCTCCTACAATGAGCAGTTCTTC
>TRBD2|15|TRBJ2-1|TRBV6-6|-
CASSDIAGGSNEQFF
TGTGCCAGCAGTGACATAGCGGGAGGATCCAATGAGCAGTTCTTC
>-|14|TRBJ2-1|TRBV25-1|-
CASRESSSYNEQFF
TGTGCCAGCAGGGAGAGCAGCTCCTACAATGAGCAGTTCTTC
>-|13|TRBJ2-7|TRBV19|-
CASSSGAPGEQYF
TGTGCCAGCAGTTCGGGGGCGCCGGGCGAGCAGTACTTC
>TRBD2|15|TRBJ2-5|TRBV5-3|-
CARSLVPSGSGTQYF
TGTGCCAGAAGCTTGGTGCCTAGCGGGAGCGGGACCCAGTACTTC
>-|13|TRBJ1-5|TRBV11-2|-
CASSQFTSQPQHF
TGTGCCAGCAGCCAATTCACAAGTCAGCCCCAGCATTTT
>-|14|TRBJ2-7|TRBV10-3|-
CAISDTGFPYEQYF
TGTGCCATCAGTGATACCGGGTTTCCCTACGAGCAGTACTTC